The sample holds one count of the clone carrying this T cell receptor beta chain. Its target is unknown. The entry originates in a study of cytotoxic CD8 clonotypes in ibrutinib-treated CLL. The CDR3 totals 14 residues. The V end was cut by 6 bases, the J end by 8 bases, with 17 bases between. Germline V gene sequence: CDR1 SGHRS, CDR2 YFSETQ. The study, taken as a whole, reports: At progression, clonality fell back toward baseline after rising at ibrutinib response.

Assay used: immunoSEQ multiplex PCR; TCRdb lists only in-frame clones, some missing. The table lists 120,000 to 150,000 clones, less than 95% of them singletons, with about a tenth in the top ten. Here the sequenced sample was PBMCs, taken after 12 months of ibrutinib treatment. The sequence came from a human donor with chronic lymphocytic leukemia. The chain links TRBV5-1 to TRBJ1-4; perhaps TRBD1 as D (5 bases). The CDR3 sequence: CASTETGGGEKLFF. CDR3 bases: TGCGCCAGCACCGAAACAGGAGGAGGAGAAAAACTGTTTTTT.